This T cell receptor (beta chain) was captured in a study of neurological immune-mediated disorders. Germline lookup yields CDR1 SQVTM and CDR2 ANQGSEA. Trimming shortened V by 3 bases and J by 0 bases, and 15 bases separated the two germline ends. The CDR3 contains 16 residues. The study's findings and limits: Healthy controls had more TCR clonal expansion than multiple sclerosis, which showed the least, whereas HTLV-1-associated myelopathy showed the most. TCR-beta repertoires seemed private in all groups, with no expanded CDR3 amino acid sequences shared.

The authors made cDNA by 5'RACE with 10-nucleotide random UMIs. TCRdb re-called the 5' RACE reads with MiXCR, one entry per CDR3 protein. Of some 53,000 distinct CDR3 sequences detected, around a sixth appear once; the ten largest clones hold 4.4%. The study used blood bank volunteers in Maryland, USA, as healthy controls. There are many counts of this clonotype. Its antigen remains unidentified. The chain joins TRBV29-1 to TRBJ2-1; a possible D gene is TRBD2 (6 bases). Input material: PBMCs. The TCR comes from a man aged 55 to 70 in good health. CDR3 in DNA: TGCAGCGTTGATAGCGGACGTCTCAGCTCCTACAATGAGCAGTTCTTC. The encoded protein is CSVDSGRLSSYNEQFF.